Below, one TCR beta chain is given with its context. Its antigen is as yet unknown. This sample is drawn from a study of shared clonotypes between healthy human individuals. Whole-study results and caveats: Of the naive CD4 clonotypes, approximately 5% were shared across several donors. What rarefaction showed was incomplete sorted-subset sequencing despite large depth.

At a deep level, the assay was run. Some clones are missing from TCRdb's copy, which holds only in-frame ones; the method was immunoSEQ multiplex PCR. The sample holds 2 million to 2.5 million clones, around 96% seen once. Terminally differentiated effector memory CD45RA+ cells were left out of the naive CD8 fraction, which was CD45RO-negative and positively selected for CCR7. Source material: naive CD8+ T cells sorted from blood. The clonotype comes from a man younger than 35 in good health.

CDR3 in DNA: TGTGCCAGCGGAACTACAGGGCTTCTCTCCTACGAGCAGTACTTC. It codes for CASGTTGLLSYEQYF. V is TRBV27 and J is TRBJ2-7; D is possibly TRBD1 (6 bases). The germline V gene encodes CDR1 MNHEY and CDR2 SMNVEV (reference sequence). CDR3 size: 15 residues. V lost 8 bases and J 0 bases, leaving 17 bases between the germline ends.